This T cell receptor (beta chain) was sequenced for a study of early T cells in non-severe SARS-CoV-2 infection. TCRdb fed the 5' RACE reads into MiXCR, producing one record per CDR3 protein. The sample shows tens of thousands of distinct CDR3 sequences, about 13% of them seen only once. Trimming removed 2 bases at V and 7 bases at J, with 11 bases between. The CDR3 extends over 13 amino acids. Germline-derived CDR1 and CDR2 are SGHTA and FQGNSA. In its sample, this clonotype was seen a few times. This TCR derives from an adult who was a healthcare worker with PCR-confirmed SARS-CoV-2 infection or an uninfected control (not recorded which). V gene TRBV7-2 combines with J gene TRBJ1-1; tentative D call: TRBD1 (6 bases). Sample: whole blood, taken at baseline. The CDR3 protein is CASSLPGGVEAFF. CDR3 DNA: TGTGCCAGCAGCTTACCGGGGGGCGTTGAAGCTTTCTTT.